A selection of T cell receptor beta chains follows, all from one sample in a study of cytomegalovirus exposure and HLA in healthy donors. Profiling relied on immunoSEQ multiplex PCR, and the TCRdb table lists in-frame clones only, not all of them. The sample has hundreds of thousands of clones, approximately 82% seen once. Sequences were obtained from PBMCs. These receptors were obtained from a woman between 35 and 50 years old in good health and CMV-seronegative. CDR3s include the opening cysteine and the closing phenylalanine or tryptophan. The D gene is left open where the match is weak. Clone size, where shown, is once, few, many, or a class for clones that have expanded.

cdr3_aa	cdr3_nt	d_call	clone_size	v_call	j_call
CASSVQGPFNEKLFF	TGCGCCAGCAGCGTTCAGGGTCCCTTCAATGAAAAACTGTTTTTT	.	few	TRBV5-1	TRBJ1-4
CASSLQGARHGYTF	TGTGCCAGCAGCCTTCAGGGGGCAAGGCATGGCTACACCTTC	TRBD1	.	TRBV5-6	TRBJ1-2
CASSSRGTEYGYTF	TGTGCCAGCAGCTCCAGAGGGACAGAATATGGCTACACCTTC	TRBD1	.	TRBV5-4	TRBJ1-2
CASALRGEQYF	TGTGCCAGTGCCCTTCGGGGCGAGCAGTACTTC	.	.	TRBV19	TRBJ2-7
CASSLEGQGTEAFF	TGTGCCAGCAGCTTAGAGGGACAGGGAACTGAAGCTTTCTTT	TRBD1	.	TRBV7-9	TRBJ1-1
CASSLPRDRQYF	TGTGCCAGCAGCTTGCCTCGGGACAGGCAGTATTTT	TRBD1	.	TRBV5-6	TRBJ2-3
CASSQEAGGYGYTF	TGCGCCAGCAGCCAAGAGGCAGGGGGCTATGGCTACACCTTC	TRBD1	.	TRBV4-1	TRBJ1-2
CASSKGIGVMNTEAFF	TGCGCCAGCAGCAAGGGTATCGGGGTCATGAACACTGAAGCTTTCTTT	.	.	TRBV4-1	TRBJ1-1
CAWAGQMGYEQYF	TGTGCCTGGGCGGGGCAAATGGGTTACGAGCAGTACTTC	.	.	TRBV30	TRBJ2-7
CASRPTQGYGEKLFF	TGTGCCAGCAGACCGACACAGGGGTACGGAGAAAAACTGTTTTTT	TRBD1	once	TRBV28	TRBJ1-4
CASSRESVQPQHF	TGTGCCAGCAGCCGGGAGTCCGTACAGCCCCAGCATTTT	.	.	TRBV2	TRBJ1-5
CSVERGLAGGGRFF	TGCAGCGTTGAAAGGGGACTAGCGGGGGGTGGGCGGTTCTTC	TRBD2	.	TRBV29-1	TRBJ2-1
CASSVVQGGHTEAFF	TGTGCCAGCAGCGTAGTTCAGGGCGGCCACACTGAAGCTTTCTTT	.	.	TRBV9	TRBJ1-1
CAWSVLAGSETQYF	TGTGCCTGGAGTGTACTGGCGGGGTCAGAGACCCAGTACTTC	.	.	TRBV30	TRBJ2-5
CASSLWPGENYGYTF	TGCGCCAGCAGCTTGTGGCCTGGGGAGAACTATGGCTACACCTTC	.	.	TRBV5-1	TRBJ1-2
CASSLSGRHNYGYTF	TGTGCCAGCAGCTTATCTGGCAGACATAACTATGGCTACACCTTC	.	.	TRBV11-3	TRBJ1-2
CASSLPSETQYF	TGTGCCAGCAGTTTACCGTCCGAGACCCAGTACTTC	.	.	TRBV27	TRBJ2-5
CASSLTGTGSSYEQYF	TGTGCCAGCAGCTTAACCGGGACTGGGAGCTCCTACGAGCAGTACTTC	.	.	TRBV5-4	TRBJ2-7
CASSLAEEGGEQYF	TGCGCCAGCAGCTTGGCCGAGGAGGGCGGCGAGCAGTACTTC	.	.	TRBV5-1	TRBJ2-7
CASSATDANTGELFF	TGTGCCAGCAGTGCAACAGACGCGAACACCGGGGAGCTGTTTTTT	.	.	TRBV9	TRBJ2-2
CASSKVPRRGYYEQYF	TGTGCCAGCAGCAAAGTTCCTCGCAGGGGGTACTACGAGCAGTACTTC	.	.	TRBV21-1	TRBJ2-7
CASSDRQKSTYEQYF	TGTGCCAGCAGCGACCGACAGAAATCCACCTACGAGCAGTACTTC	.	.	TRBV5-8	TRBJ2-7
CASTPGGGQGRNYGYTF	TGTGCCAGCACTCCCGGGGGGGGACAGGGACGTAACTATGGCTACACCTTC	TRBD1	.	TRBV27	TRBJ1-2
CASRPRLAGGETQYF	TGTGCCAGCAGACCGAGACTAGCGGGGGGGGAGACCCAGTACTTC	TRBD2	.	TRBV7-2	TRBJ2-5
CASSIWGVSDEQYF	TGTGCCAGTAGTATTTGGGGGGTCTCAGACGAGCAGTACTTC	.	.	TRBV19	TRBJ2-7
CASGTRNTEAFF	TGTGCCAGCGGCACACGGAACACTGAAGCTTTCTTT	.	few	TRBV7-9	TRBJ1-1
CATSRDLFGQGGSYSNQPQHF	TGTGCCACCAGCAGAGACCTCTTTGGACAGGGGGGCTCTTATAGCAATCAGCCCCAGCATTTT	TRBD1	.	TRBV15	TRBJ1-5
CASSSAGQGVTQHF	TGTGCCAGCAGCTCGGCCGGACAGGGGGTGACCCAGCATTTT	TRBD1	.	TRBV7-8	TRBJ1-5
CASSAELGLNTEAFF	TGTGCCAGCAGCGCCGAACTGGGGCTGAACACTGAAGCTTTCTTT	.	.	TRBV9	TRBJ1-1
CASNRGESPLHF	TGTGCCAGTAACAGGGGAGAGTCACCCCTCCACTTT	TRBD1	.	TRBV19	TRBJ1-6
CASSIATSGAYEQYF	TGTGCCAGTAGTATAGCAACTAGCGGGGCCTACGAGCAGTACTTC	TRBD2	.	TRBV19	TRBJ2-7
CASSYSAGYEQYF	TGTGCCAGCAGTTACTCTGCGGGCTACGAGCAGTACTTC	.	.	TRBV6-6	TRBJ2-7
CAWGEISYEQYF	TGTGCCTGGGGGGAGATTTCCTACGAGCAGTACTTC	.	.	TRBV5-4	TRBJ2-7
CASDRQVYGYTF	TGTGCCAGCGACCGGCAGGTTTATGGCTACACCTTC	.	once	TRBV7-2	TRBJ1-2
CASSLERSGANVLTF	TGTGCCAGCAGTTTGGAGCGCTCTGGGGCCAACGTCCTGACTTTC	.	.	TRBV28	TRBJ2-6
CASSFGTDNYGYTF	TGTGCCAGCAGTTTCGGGACAGATAACTATGGCTACACCTTC	TRBD1	.	TRBV6-5	TRBJ1-2
CASSRDGGGGYTF	TGCGCCAGCAGTCGGGACGGCGGGGGCGGCTACACCTTC	.	.	TRBV5-1	TRBJ1-2
CASSPTGGYGYTF	TGTGCCAGCAGTCCCACAGGGGGCTATGGCTACACCTTC	TRBD1	once	TRBV28	TRBJ1-2
CASSLGAGQESYEQYF	TGCGCCAGCAGCTTGGGGGCGGGACAGGAATCCTACGAGCAGTACTTC	TRBD1	.	TRBV5-1	TRBJ2-7
CASSLGANTEAFF	TGTGCCAGCAGCTTAGGGGCGAACACTGAAGCTTTCTTT	.	.	TRBV7-8	TRBJ1-1
CASSSSGLTGELFF	TGTGCTAGCAGCTCCTCGGGTCTCACCGGGGAGCTGTTTTTT	.	.	TRBV7-7	TRBJ2-2
CASTGDINTGELFF	TGCGCCAGCACCGGGGACATTAACACCGGGGAGCTGTTTTTT	.	.	TRBV5-1	TRBJ2-2
CAKTGTGSNEQFF	TGTGCCAAAACCGGGACAGGGTCCAATGAGCAGTTCTTC	TRBD1	.	TRBV2	TRBJ2-1
CASATLGVVYEQYF	TGTGCCAGCGCCACCCTCGGGGTTGTCTACGAGCAGTACTTC	.	.	TRBV28	TRBJ2-7
CASSLIPGSAFGTDTQYF	TGCGCCAGCAGCCTTATTCCCGGGAGCGCTTTTGGCACAGATACGCAGTATTTT	.	.	TRBV4-1	TRBJ2-3
CASNHMGASGYTF	TGTGCCAGCAACCACATGGGGGCCTCTGGCTACACCTTC	.	.	TRBV9	TRBJ1-2
CASRGTGWTEAFF	TGCGCCAGCAGAGGGACAGGTTGGACTGAAGCTTTCTTT	TRBD1	.	TRBV5-1	TRBJ1-1
CASSLGEGGYVNTEAFF	TGTGCCAGCAGCTTAGGGGAGGGAGGTTACGTGAACACTGAAGCTTTCTTT	.	.	TRBV7-6	TRBJ1-1
CASSPYRGQDYGYTF	TGTGCCAGTAGTCCATACAGGGGGCAAGACTATGGCTACACCTTC	TRBD1	.	TRBV19	TRBJ1-2
CASSSTAGVGQYF	TGCGCCAGCAGCTCCACAGCGGGGGTAGGGCAGTACTTC	TRBD2	.	TRBV5-1	TRBJ2-7
CASKRTNSYNEQFF	TGCGCCAGCAAGCGGACCAACTCCTACAATGAGCAGTTCTTC	.	.	TRBV5-1	TRBJ2-1
CASRLTGDGVSNQPQHF	TGTGCCAGCAGACTAACAGGGGATGGTGTTAGCAATCAGCCCCAGCATTTT	TRBD1	.	TRBV28	TRBJ1-5
CAWDKRGGSETQYF	TGTGCCTGGGATAAGCGGGGGGGCTCGGAGACCCAGTACTTC	TRBD2	.	TRBV30	TRBJ2-5
CSVEGDLSSYNEQFF	TGCAGCGTTGAAGGCGATTTGAGCTCCTACAATGAGCAGTTCTTC	.	.	TRBV29-1	TRBJ2-1
CASSSLITEAFF	TGTGCCAGCAGCTCACTAATCACTGAAGCTTTCTTT	.	.	TRBV7-9	TRBJ1-1